These 12 T cell receptor beta chains were all obtained from the same sample, sequenced in a study of T cell repertoires in aging, cancer and after chemotherapy. The template was genomic DNA from peripheral blood, not RNA. Multiplex touch-down PCR with TRB-A/B primers amplified rearranged V-D-J TRB sequences. TCRdb redid the calling of the multiplex PCR reads with MiXCR, one entry per CDR3 protein. This sample yields fewer than 15,000 distinct CDR3 sequences, of which around 23% are seen a single time; 45% to 50% belongs to the top ten. The sequenced sample was blood. Receptor source: a human donor in good health.

Of note for this clonotype: Germline and junction disagree at one end, which may indicate a read error. The chain couples TRBV30 to TRBJ2-3; 8 bases line up with TRBD1. Per the germline V gene, CDR1 is GTSNPN and CDR2 is SVGIG (reference sequence). The CDR3 covers 10 residues. The CDR3 is CALEQGAVNF. In nucleotides, the CDR3 is TGTGCCTTGGAGCAGGGGGCTGTGAATTTT.

The V call is TRBV11-2, the J call TRBJ2-5; D might be TRBD1 or TRBD2, each matching 6 bases. V lost 5 bases and J lost 5, with 15 bases in between. The CDR3 is 14 residues long. Germline values: CDR1 SGHAT, CDR2 FQNNGV. CDR3 protein: CASSQGWRGETQYF. For the CDR3, the DNA is TGTGCCAGCAGCCAGGGCTGGAGGGGGGAGACCCAGTACTTC. Full variable domain (missing parts from reference TRBV11-2 and TRBJ2-5): EAGVAQSPRYKIIEKRQSVAFWCNPISGHATLYWYQQILGQGPKLLIQFQNNGVVDDSQLPKDRFSAERLKGVDSTLKIQPAKLEDSAVYLCASSQGWRGETQYFGPGTRLLVL.

The rearrangement uses TRBV20-1 and TRBJ2-3; TRBD2 might be the D (7 bases). V lost 7 bases and J lost 4, with 21 bases in between. This CDR3 comprises 15 residues. Germline V gene lookup returns CDR1 DFQATT and CDR2 SNEGSKA (reference sequence). The CDR3 protein is CSVPKGGVGSDTQYF. As DNA, the CDR3 is TGCAGTGTCCCAAAGGGGGGGGTTGGCTCAGATACGCAGTATTTT.

The V call is TRBV14, the J call TRBJ1-1, with no clear D. CDR1 is SGHDN, CDR2 FVKESK, per germline. The V end lost 4 bases, the J end lost 3 bases, and 21 bases lay between the germline ends. The CDR3 has 17 residues. Here the CDR3 DNA reads TGTGCCAGCAGCCCCCGGAGAGGGTGGGGTCCTTACACTGAAGCTTTCTTT. As protein: CASSPRRGWGPYTEAFF.

This clonotype is classed as medium-sized. V is TRBV11-1 and J is TRBJ1-2, with D perhaps matching TRBD1 (5 bases). Trimming stripped 5 bases from V and 2 bases from J, with 9 bases between. This CDR3 region has 13 residues. In germline, CDR1 is SGHAT, CDR2 FQDESV (reference sequence). DNA for the CDR3: TGTGCCAGCAGCCGTGACAGAAACTATGGCTACACCTTC. Amino acids: CASSRDRNYGYTF.

CDR3 region: CASSLPPNWGDSGNTIYF. CDR3 nucleotides: TGTGCCAGCAGCTTACCCCCTAATTGGGGGGATTCTGGAAACACCATATATTTT. The gene calls are TRBV7-6 and TRBJ1-3; possible D gene TRBD1, 5 bases. Between the trimmed V and J ends, which lost 2 bases and 1 base, there was a span of 18 bases. CDR3 length equals 18 residues. The germline CDR1 and CDR2 sequences are SGHVS and FNYEAQ.

The V call is TRBV6-5, the J call TRBJ2-2; maybe TRBD1 (5 bases). The CDR3 has 16 amino acids. The V end was cut by 5 bases, the J end by 5 bases, with 18 bases between. Germline assignment: CDR1 MNHEY and CDR2 SVGAGI. CDR3 region: CASSGIGQSVTGELFF. CDR3 DNA: TGTGCCAGCAGTGGAATCGGACAAAGTGTAACCGGGGAGCTGTTTTTT.

The genes are TRBV24-1 and TRBJ2-3; D perhaps matches TRBD1 (6 bases). The V end was cut by 4 bases, the J end by 1 base, with 11 bases between. The CDR3 contains 15 residues. Germline loops: CDR1 KGHDR, CDR2 SFDVKD. DNA of the CDR3: TGTGCCACCAGTGACATGGGACAAGGCACAGATACGCAGTATTTT. This gives the protein CATSDMGQGTDTQYF.

This sequence joins TRBV25-1 and TRBJ1-3; perhaps TRBD1 as D (6 bases). Germline CDR1 is MGHDK and CDR2 is SYGVNS. V was clipped by 8 bases and J by 0 bases, with 14 bases between them. The CDR3 runs to 15 residues. CDR3 loop: CASRERGTSGNTIYF. The DNA for the CDR3 is TGTGCCAGCCGAGAGAGGGGGACCTCTGGAAACACCATATATTTT.

This chain joins TRBV6-6 and TRBJ2-7, with 8 bases fitting TRBD2. V was pared by 8 bases and J by 3 bases, with 18 bases of the junction left unmatched. Germline CDR1 and CDR2: MNHNY and SVGAGI (reference sequence). This CDR3 has 17 residues. The CDR3 sequence: CASSPMAVGGGYYEQYF. The CDR3 DNA follows: TGTGCCAGCTCACCAATGGCTGTGGGCGGGGGGTACTACGAGCAGTACTTC.

The rearrangement uses TRBV29-1 and TRBJ2-7; tentative D call: TRBD2 (5 bases). CDR1 and CDR2 (germline): SQVTM, ANQGSEA. The germline V and J ends were trimmed by 6 bases and 6 bases, with 21 bases remaining between them. The CDR3 consists of 14 residues. CDR3 nucleotides: TGCAGCGTAACCGACTGGGAGCCCCGCCTCGAGCAGTACTTC. As protein: CSVTDWEPRLEQYF.

V is TRBV5-1 and J is TRBJ2-3; 11 bases line up with TRBD2. This CDR3 comprises 16 residues. The germline gives CDR1 SGHRS, CDR2 YFSETQ. With V trimmed by 3 bases and J by 3 bases, 6 bases remained unmatched. The CDR3 reads CASSSVAGGPTDTQYF. In nucleotides, the CDR3 is TGCGCCAGCAGCTCGGTAGCGGGGGGGCCGACAGATACGCAGTATTTT.